The rows below give T cell receptor beta chains drawn from one sample of a study of shared clonotypes between healthy human individuals. Produced via immunoSEQ multiplex PCR; TCRdb's table is partial and in-frame only. The sample includes roughly 2.5 million clones, approximately 94% of them seen just once. Specimen: naive CD4+ T cells sorted from blood. Source of these receptors: a man between 18 and 29 years old in good health. CDR3s include the opening cysteine and the closing phenylalanine or tryptophan. The D gene is left open where the match is weak. Rows give clone size only sometimes, using once, few, many, or a class for an expanded clone.

>TRBD1|TRBJ2-7|NA|TRBV28
CASSPRTGTIYEQYF
TGTGCCAGCAGTCCAAGGACAGGGACAATCTACGAGCAGTACTTC
>NA|TRBJ2-1|NA|TRBV29-1
CSVQSGTSDNEQFF
TGCAGCGTACAATCCGGGACATCAGACAATGAGCAGTTCTTC
>NA|TRBJ1-5|few|TRBV2
CASSEDRNQPQHF
TGTGCCAGCAGTGAGGACAGAAATCAGCCCCAGCATTTT
>TRBD2|TRBJ2-7|NA|TRBV10-2
CASSGLAGAYEQYF
TGCGCCAGCAGTGGCCTAGCGGGGGCCTACGAGCAGTACTTC
>NA|TRBJ2-7|NA|TRBV2
CATRRGAIAYEQYF
TGTGCCACCCGGAGGGGCGCCATAGCATACGAGCAGTACTTC
>NA|TRBJ2-5|NA|TRBV4-1
CASSQARGDVPGTQYF
TGCGCCAGCAGCCAAGCGCGCGGGGATGTTCCGGGGACCCAGTACTTC
>TRBD2|TRBJ2-1|NA|TRBV9
CASSARTSGSSYNEQFF
TGTGCCAGCAGCGCGCGGACTAGCGGGAGCTCCTACAATGAGCAGTTCTTC
>NA|TRBJ2-1|NA|TRBV5-1
CASSGYDSYNEQFF
TGCGCCAGCAGCGGCTACGACAGTTACAATGAGCAGTTCTTC
>NA|TRBJ2-3|NA|TRBV25-1
CASCRGPTDTQYF
TGTGCCAGTTGTCGGGGGCCCACAGATACGCAGTATTTT
>NA|TRBJ1-2|NA|TRBV30
CAWSVMGIPNYGYTF
TGTGCCTGGAGTGTTATGGGAATTCCTAACTATGGCTACACCTTC
>TRBD1|TRBJ1-1|NA|TRBV2
CASTLDRGNAEAFF
TGTGCCAGCACCCTGGACAGGGGAAACGCTGAAGCTTTCTTT
>NA|TRBJ1-4|NA|TRBV10-3
CANSGGFNEKLFF
TGTGCCAACAGTGGAGGGTTTAATGAAAAACTGTTTTTT
>TRBD2|TRBJ2-3|NA|TRBV7-2
CASSRRLAASTDTQYF
TGTGCCAGCAGCCGCAGACTAGCGGCTAGCACAGATACGCAGTATTTT
>TRBD1|TRBJ1-1|once|TRBV4-1
CASSSEQGLGTEAFF
TGCGCCAGCAGCTCCGAACAGGGGCTGGGGACTGAAGCTTTCTTT
>NA|TRBJ2-4|NA|TRBV7-9
CASSLDTENIQYF
TGTGCCAGCAGCTTGGACACCGAAAACATTCAGTACTTC
>TRBD1|TRBJ2-7|NA|TRBV7-2
CASSLQGASYEQYF
TGTGCCAGCAGTCTACAGGGGGCTTCCTACGAGCAGTACTTC
>NA|TRBJ1-1|NA|TRBV18
CASSPQEKRRDTEAFF
TGTGCCAGCTCACCGCAAGAAAAAAGAAGGGACACTGAAGCTTTCTTT
>NA|TRBJ1-5|NA|TRBV19
CATTPGGFDQPQHF
TGTGCCACTACACCGGGGGGGTTTGATCAGCCCCAGCATTTT
>TRBD1|TRBJ2-1|NA|TRBV7-8
CASSLSFPPRDRGINEQFF
TGTGCCAGCAGCTTATCCTTCCCTCCCAGGGACAGGGGAATCAATGAGCAGTTCTTC
>TRBD1|TRBJ2-7|NA|TRBV29-1
CSVETSGGWYSYEQYF
TGCAGCGTTGAGACCTCAGGGGGTTGGTATTCCTACGAGCAGTACTTC